Presented here are 3 T cell receptor beta chains from one specimen sequenced in a study of blood T cell repertoires in COVID-19. Here immunoSEQ multiplex PCR was the method, and the copy in TCRdb shows in-frame clones only, minus some. The table has approximately 170,000 clones, around four fifths seen once. Specimen: PBMCs or T cells enriched from blood (not recorded which). The receptors originated from a woman in her 50s who had recovered from COVID-19.

As to this clone: The junction shows a germline mismatch at one end, possibly a read error. The V call is TRBV2, the J call TRBJ1-2; no definite D call. The CDR3 runs 13 residues. Looked up from germline, CDR1 is SNHLY and CDR2 is FYNNEI. The CDR3 bases are TGTGCCAGCAGAGAAGACGGTAACTATGGCTACACCTTC. Its protein product is CASREDGNYGYTF. The entire variable domain, with the rest obtained from reference TRBV2 and TRBJ1-2, is as follows: EPEVTQTPSHQVTQMGQEVILRCVPISNHLYFYWYRQILGQKVEFLVSFYNNEISEKSEIFDDQFSVERPDGSNFTLKIRSTKLEDSAMYFCASREDGNYGYTFGSGTRLTVV.

This rearrangement joins TRBV21-1 to TRBJ1-1; TRBD1 is the table's D call and was not checked against the DNA. TRBV21-1 is a known pseudogene. The CDR3 spans 16 residues. The CDR3 coding sequence is TGTGCCAGCAGCGTAGGGGGACAGGTACCGGTACTTGAAGCTTTCTTT. Its translation: CASSVGGQVPVLEAFF.

The rearrangement uses TRBV6-5 and TRBJ1-3; TRBD1 might be the D (6 bases). From germline, CDR1 is MNHEY and CDR2 SVGAGI. The CDR3 contains 13 residues. Trimming cost V 6 bases and J 4 bases, with 10 bases left between them. The CDR3 spells CASRLDSGNTIYF. The DNA of the CDR3 is TGTGCCAGCAGGCTGGACAGCGGAAACACCATATATTTT.